This T cell receptor (beta chain) was sequenced during a study of CD8+ T cells in alopecia areata. The overall study: Severity scoring for treated patients was based on the percentage of affected scalp area. The study's findings and limits: Patients showed less clear TCR sequence sharing than mice, possibly partly because of HLA diversity.

The sample's treatment: oral pan-JAK inhibitor, 5-10 mg twice daily. The CDR3 consists of 14 residues. The junction had 3 bases not matched to a gene; V was cut back by 5 bases and J by 2 bases. Germline V CDR1 and CDR2: SNHLY, FYNNEI. Sequencing relied on a cDNA template that was reverse transcribed from extracted RNA. TCRdb's copy holds only in-frame clones and misses some; the assay was immunoSEQ multiplex PCR. The sample holds more than 200,000 clones, around two fifths seen once. A remark on this clone: Its antigen is unidentified. The sample carries other DNA sequences with the same CDR3.

The sequencing used CD4+ T cells sorted from blood, collected at roughly week 36, from a patient treated with tofacitinib. The sequence was obtained from a human donor with alopecia areata. The genes are TRBV2 and TRBJ1-5; 7 nucleotides line up with TRBD1. CDR3 in amino acids: CASSRGQGNQPQHF. The DNA for the CDR3 is TGTGCCAGCAGTAGAGGACAGGGCAATCAGCCCCAGCATTTT.